This passage covers 16 T cell receptor beta chains from one sample sequenced in a study of T cell repertoires in cytomegalovirus infection. For these receptors, no antigen is known. MiXCR, applied by TCRdb to the reads, yields one record per CDR3 protein. The repertoire has 800,000 to 950,000 distinct CDR3 sequences, around a third of them found once; the top ten carry around 12%. Sequences were derived from cultured CD8+ T cells from PBMCs, sampled from culture after CMV antigen stimulation. The receptors were gathered from a human donor in good health (CMV status not recorded). Some clones in this sample may be carry-over from other donors' samples.

The chain is built from TRBV7-9 and TRBJ2-2, with D uncertain. Trimming cost V 7 bases and J 5 bases, with 8 bases left between them. CDR1 is SEHNR, CDR2 FQNEAQ, per germline (reference sequence). CDR3 length: 12 amino acids. In DNA form, the CDR3 reads TGTGCCAGCACCCAGAAAACCGGGGAGCTGTTTTTT. Protein: CASTQKTGELFF.

The table lists this clonotype with many counts. The gene calls are TRBV7-8 and TRBJ1-1; 9 bases line up with TRBD1. Germline lookup yields CDR1 SGHVS and CDR2 FQNEAQ. CDR3 length: 17 amino acids. V lost 4 bases, J lost 3 bases, and 12 bases stayed unmatched. The CDR3 protein is CASSYSPGTGRDTEAFF. The DNA for the CDR3 is TGTGCCAGCAGCTACAGTCCCGGGACAGGGAGAGACACTGAAGCTTTCTTT.

This chain links TRBV5-4 with TRBJ1-2; D ambiguous. V dropped 1 base and J dropped 7 bases, with 17 bases sitting between them. Germline CDR1 is SGHNT and CDR2 is YYREEE (reference sequence). The CDR3 runs to 15 residues. CDR3 sequence: CASSLFGSPESGYTF. The CDR3 DNA sequence: TGTGCCAGCAGCTTGTTCGGGAGCCCGGAGAGTGGCTACACCTTC.

The chain couples TRBV6-2 or TRBV6-3 to TRBJ1-1; D remains ambiguous. CDR3 size: 13 residues. CDR1 is MNHEY and CDR2 is SVGEGT in the germline V gene. V was clipped by 7 bases and J by 1 base, with 10 bases between them. The CDR3 DNA follows: TGTGCCAGCACCCTCCACCAGAACACTGAAGCTTTCTTT. Its translation: CASTLHQNTEAFF.

The rearrangement links TRBV7-9 to TRBJ2-7, with 10 nucleotides matching TRBD1. The CDR3 spans 15 residues. V dropped 5 bases and J dropped 1; count of bases not matched to a gene: 5. Germline V lookup: CDR1 SEHNR, CDR2 FQNEAQ (reference sequence). CDR3 protein: CASSRQGAPSYEQYF. The CDR3 DNA reads TGTGCCAGCAGCCGACAGGGGGCTCCTTCCTACGAGCAGTACTTC.

This chain links TRBV6-5 with TRBJ2-1; no clear D gene. The CDR3 runs 11 residues. Looked up from germline, CDR1 is MNHEY and CDR2 is SVGAGI. Trimming stripped 8 bases from V and 7 bases from J, with 9 bases between. CDR3 in amino acids: CASGYGNEQFF. CDR3 DNA sequence: TGTGCCAGCGGATACGGAAATGAGCAGTTCTTC.

The rearrangement joins TRBV5-8 to TRBJ2-1; TRBD1 matches 8 bases. The trim removed 3 bases at V and 8 bases at J, leaving 7 bases unmatched. Germline V gene sequence: CDR1 SGHTS, CDR2 YDEGEE. The length of the CDR3 is 14 residues. CDR3 nucleotides: TGTGCCAGCAGCTACACGACAGGGGTAGATGAGCAGTTCTTC. It specifies CASSYTTGVDEQFF.

The table lists this clonotype with a few counts. The chain carries TRBV6-2 or TRBV6-3 and TRBJ2-7, with 7 bases matching TRBD1. The CDR3 is made up of 14 amino acids. The trim removed 6 bases at V and 4 bases at J, leaving 9 bases unmatched. Germline CDR1 and CDR2: MNHEY and SVGEGT. Here the CDR3 reads CASRLSGQPYEQYV. CDR3 coding DNA: TGTGCCAGCAGATTATCGGGACAGCCATACGAGCAGTACGTC.

This chain links TRBV7-9 with TRBJ1-5; D perhaps matches TRBD1 (5 bases). The germline CDR1 and CDR2 sequences are SEHNR and FQNEAQ (reference sequence). The CDR3 has 15 amino acids. The V end was cut by 3 bases, the J end by 2 bases, with 11 bases between. Written as DNA, the CDR3 is TGTGCCAGCAGCTTGGATTCGGGACGCAATCAGCCCCAGCATTTT. Encoded protein: CASSLDSGRNQPQHF.

This CDR3 is CASSQNNYRGDEQFF. The CDR3, as DNA: TGCGCCAGCAGCCAAAACAATTACAGGGGCGATGAGCAGTTCTTC. The chain carries TRBV4-1 and TRBJ2-1; 7 bases line up with TRBD1. Germline CDR1 and CDR2: MGHRA and YSYEKL. This CDR3 comprises 15 residues. V trimming: 2 bases; J trimming: 8 bases; junction bases outside the gene matches: 9.

This clonotype was seen many times. The chain uses TRBV7-2 and TRBJ2-7; D is possibly TRBD2 (6 bases). The CDR3 covers 15 residues. Trimming pared 5 bases from V and 4 bases from J, leaving 18 bases between. Germline values: CDR1 SGHTA, CDR2 FQGNSA. Here the CDR3 reads CASSLRDSSQYEQYF. The CDR3, as DNA: TGTGCCAGCAGCCTACGGGACTCGTCACAGTACGAGCAGTACTTC.

This clonotype was observed a handful of times. This sequence joins TRBV6-1 and TRBJ2-7; D is undetermined. Germline lookup yields CDR1 MNHNS and CDR2 SASEGT. The V gene lost 1 base and the J gene lost 4 bases, with 8 bases spanning the gap. This CDR3 has 13 amino acids. The CDR3 bases are TGTGCCAGCAGTGAAGGTGCTAGATACGAGCAGTACGTC. This gives the protein CASSEGARYEQYV.

This chain uses TRBV6-2 or TRBV6-3 with TRBJ2-7; 9 nucleotides align to TRBD1. Germline assignment: CDR1 MNHEY and CDR2 SVGEGT. The CDR3 contains 16 residues. Germline trimming cut 2 bases from V and 0 bases from J; bases unmatched to any gene: 5. Here the CDR3 DNA reads TGTGCCAGCAGTTACAAGGGACAGGGAATCTCCTACGAGCAGTACGTC. It is translated as CASSYKGQGISYEQYV.

This clonotype appeared a few times. This chain joins TRBV20-1 and TRBJ1-2, with D unclear. The CDR3 spans 14 residues. V was clipped by 2 bases and J by 1 base, with 11 bases between them. The germline CDR1 and CDR2 sequences are DFQATT and SNEGSKA (reference sequence). The CDR3 sequence: CSARPLQNNYGYTF. The CDR3 nucleotides read TGCAGTGCTAGACCTCTACAGAATAACTATGGCTACACCTTC.

DNA for the CDR3: TGTGCCAGCAGCTTCCGCGGGGGGCCGGTCAATGAGCAGTTCTTC. As protein: CASSFRGGPVNEQFF. V gene TRBV7-6 combines with J gene TRBJ2-1; 8 bases fit TRBD2. With 3 bases clipped from V and 6 bases from J, the junction kept 7 bases outside the gene matches. The CDR3 runs to 15 residues. CDR1 and CDR2 (germline): SGHVS, FNYEAQ.

The chain uses TRBV28 and TRBJ1-2; 9 nucleotides agree with TRBD1. V shed 2 bases, J shed 4 bases, and the junction held 8 bases outside the gene matches. Germline CDR1 MDHEN, CDR2 SYDVKM. The CDR3 extends over 16 amino acids. The CDR3 nucleotides read TGTGCCAGCAGTTTAATATCCGGGACAGGGTTCTATGGCTACACCTTC. As protein: CASSLISGTGFYGYTF.